This entry lists 27 T cell receptor beta chains sequenced from one sample in a study of beta chain features in type 1 diabetes. Expressed TCRB transcripts were sequenced because the entire RNA isolate underwent reverse transcription. The data were produced by immunoSEQ multiplex PCR, yet TCRdb's version contains in-frame clones alone and is incomplete. This sample yields about 340,000 clones, of which roughly 8% are seen a single time; approximately 0.44% belongs to the top ten. Source material: central memory CD4+ T cells from blood. The receptors originated from a woman aged 18-29 years in good health.

This sequence joins TRBV9 and TRBJ2-5, with no clear D. The CDR3 contains 14 residues. V lost 1 base and J 4 bases, leaving 11 bases between the germline ends. CDR1 SGDLS and CDR2 YYNGEE come from the germline V gene. CDR3 residues: CASSVTGVGETQYF. CDR3 bases: TGTGCCAGCAGCGTAACTGGGGTAGGAGAGACCCAGTACTTC.

The CDR3 DNA sequence: TGTGCCAGCTGCCGTCTATTTAGCACAGATACGCAGTATTTT. Translating it yields CASCRLFSTDTQYF. This chain connects TRBV2 to TRBJ2-3; D gene ambiguous. The CDR3 sequence is 14 residues long. V shed 8 bases and J shed 0 bases, with 12 bases lying between them. From germline, CDR1 is SNHLY and CDR2 FYNNEI. Complete variable domain (other parts from reference TRBV2 and TRBJ2-3): EPEVTQTPSHQVTQMGQEVILRCVPISNHLYFYWYRQILGQKVEFLVSFYNNEISEKSEIFDDQFSVERPDGSNFTLKIRSTKLEDSAMYFCASCRLFSTDTQYFGPGTRLTVL.

The sample holds many counts of this clone. This CDR3 is CASNGGQGVSYEQYF. As DNA, the CDR3 is TGTGCCAGCAACGGAGGACAGGGAGTTTCCTACGAGCAGTACTTC. The chain uses TRBV7-2 and TRBJ2-7; 8 bases line up with TRBD1. CDR1 SGHTA and CDR2 FQGNSA come from the germline V gene. The CDR3 is made up of 15 amino acids. After removal of 7 bases from V and 1 base from J, the junction contained 9 bases not matched to a gene.

Only a few counts were recorded for this clone. The chain combines TRBV7-2 with TRBJ2-3; no clear D. Between the trimmed V and J ends, which lost 1 base and 1 base, there was a span of 12 bases. This CDR3 spans 16 amino acids. CDR1 and CDR2 from the germline V gene are SGHTA and FQGNSA. The CDR3 sequence is CASSLGSDRGTDTQYF. Written as DNA, the CDR3 is TGTGCCAGCAGCTTAGGGTCGGACCGGGGCACAGATACGCAGTATTTT. Drawing the rest from reference TRBV7-2 and TRBJ2-3, the complete variable domain is GAGVSQSPSNKVTEKGKDVELRCDPISGHTALYWYRQSLGQGLEFLIYFQGNSAPDKSGLPSDRFSAERTGGSVSTLTIQRTQQEDSAVYLCASSLGSDRGTDTQYFGPGTRLTVL.

This clone has more than one count but fewer than ten. The chain joins TRBV28 to TRBJ1-5; the match to TRBD1 covers 8 bases. CDR3 length: 14 residues. CDR1 MDHEN and CDR2 SYDVKM come from the germline V gene. V was pared by 3 bases and J by 6 bases, with 4 bases of the junction left unmatched. The DNA for the CDR3 is TGTGCCAGCAGTTTGCCGGACAGGGCTCAGCCCCAGCATTTT. This gives the protein CASSLPDRAQPQHF.

The CDR3 DNA follows: TGTGCCAGCAGTTCCGGGACTAGCGGCTCCTACAATGAGCAGTTCTTC. Its protein is CASSSGTSGSYNEQFF. The chain couples TRBV28 to TRBJ2-1; 11 positions match TRBD2. The CDR3 sequence is 16 residues long. J gave up 0 bases and V 4 bases, and 2 bases lay outside the gene matches. In germline, CDR1 is MDHEN, CDR2 SYDVKM.

The chain uses TRBV15 and TRBJ2-5; TRBD2 might be the D (5 bases). This CDR3 region has 14 residues. V lost 0 bases, J lost 5 bases, and 10 bases lay in between. Germline V gives CDR1 LNHNV, CDR2 YYDKDF (reference sequence). The DNA of the CDR3 is TGTGCCACCAGCAGAGATCTGTTAGCGGAGACCCAGTACTTC. It codes for CATSRDLLAETQYF.

This chain's CDR3 is CASSRQGSTEAFF. In DNA, the CDR3 is TGCGCCAGCAGCCGTCAGGGATCCACTGAAGCTTTCTTT. J is TRBJ1-1 and V is TRBV4-3; a weak D match, TRBD1 (5 bases). Deletions cut 4 bases from V and 4 bases from J, with 10 bases between. This CDR3 contains 13 residues. Germline assignment: CDR1 LGHNA and CDR2 YSLEER.

The chain couples TRBV6-5 to TRBJ1-2; D is possibly TRBD1 (5 bases). Between the trimmed V and J ends, which lost 4 bases and 4 bases, there was a span of 13 bases. Germline CDR1 MNHEY, CDR2 SVGAGI. The CDR3 has 14 amino acids. CDR3: CASSSVDDSYGYTF. CDR3 in DNA: TGTGCCAGCAGTTCCGTTGACGACAGCTATGGCTACACCTTC.

This clone was observed a few times. This chain uses TRBV28 with TRBJ1-2; D unclear. CDR3 length: 12 amino acids. Germline assignment: CDR1 MDHEN and CDR2 SYDVKM. V shed 6 bases and J shed 4 bases, with 9 bases lying between them. The CDR3 loop reads CASRGGIYGYTF. The DNA for the CDR3 is TGTGCCAGCAGGGGAGGGATCTATGGCTACACCTTC.

At least ten counts were recorded for this clone. The chain combines TRBV5-1 with TRBJ1-4, with D unclear. The ends were cut back, 0 bases at V and 7 bases at J, with 13 bases in the middle. This CDR3 spans 15 amino acids. CDR1 SGHRS and CDR2 YFSETQ come from the germline V gene. CDR3 amino acids: CASSLDPGVIEKLFF. DNA for the CDR3: TGCGCCAGCAGCTTGGATCCCGGGGTCATTGAAAAACTGTTTTTT.

V is TRBV9 and J is TRBJ2-3, with 11 positions matching TRBD2. CDR3 length equals 15 residues. CDR1 is SGDLS and CDR2 is YYNGEE in the germline V gene. With V trimmed by 3 bases and J by 6 bases, 6 bases remained unmatched. CDR3 protein: CASSALTSGADTQYF. In DNA, the CDR3 is TGTGCCAGCAGCGCCCTGACTAGCGGGGCTGATACGCAGTATTTT.

This clone has just a few counts. The chain employs TRBV27 and TRBJ2-1; 13 nucleotides line up with TRBD2. Germline V CDR1 and CDR2: MNHEY, SMNVEV (reference sequence). V shed 7 bases and J 2 bases; nucleotides not matched to a gene: 8. The CDR3 is 17 residues long. CDR3 DNA: TGTGCCAGCATGCCGTTAGGACTAGCGGGAGCCTACAATGAGCAGTTCTTC. Translated, it gives CASMPLGLAGAYNEQFF.

This clone was counted a few times. The rearrangement joins TRBV6-5 to TRBJ1-1; D gene ambiguous. V gave up 0 bases and J gave up 11 bases, with 13 bases separating them. From germline, CDR1 is MNHEY and CDR2 SVGAGI. There are 13 residues in the CDR3. CDR3 protein: CASSYSGGGSAFF. The CDR3 DNA is TGTGCCAGCAGTTACTCTGGCGGAGGGTCGGCTTTCTTT.

This chain connects TRBV7-2 to TRBJ2-7; D is undetermined. CDR1 and CDR2 from the germline V gene are SGHTA and FQGNSA. V was clipped by 4 bases and J by 7 bases, with 8 bases between them. The CDR3 spans 11 residues. CDR3: CASSSVREQYF. DNA for the CDR3: TGTGCCAGCAGCTCCGTACGAGAGCAGTACTTC.

This clone was picked up one time. The chain recombines TRBV23-1 with TRBJ2-7; 8 nucleotides align to TRBD2. TRBV23-1 is sorted into the ORF group, with uncertain function. V lost 6 bases and J lost 10; bases outside the gene matches: 5. The CDR3 runs 11 residues. This chain's CDR3 is CASREAGDQYF. The CDR3 nucleotides are TGCGCCAGCAGGGAAGCGGGGGATCAGTACTTC.

This clone was picked up a small number of times. The chain couples TRBV27 to TRBJ2-3; possible D gene TRBD2, 6 bases. Germline V gene lookup returns CDR1 MNHEY and CDR2 SMNVEV (reference sequence). Trimming removed 2 bases from V and 6 bases from J, with 21 bases in between. CDR3 length: 17 residues. CDR3 region: CASSLPRDSYLGDTQYF. CDR3 in DNA: TGTGCCAGCAGTTTACCTCGGGACTCCTACCTTGGCGATACGCAGTATTTT.

The chain combines TRBV5-4 with TRBJ2-7; 7 bases align to TRBD1. V shed 3 bases, J shed 4 bases, and the junction held 7 bases outside the gene matches. Germline CDR1 reads SGHNT; CDR2 reads YYREEE (reference sequence). The CDR3 spans 14 residues. The CDR3 spells CASSWDSVGYEQYF. The CDR3 nucleotides read TGTGCCAGCAGCTGGGACAGTGTTGGGTACGAGCAGTACTTC.

This clone was detected a few times. The chain couples TRBV6-5 to TRBJ2-7; D may be TRBD2 (6 bases). V gave up 10 bases and J gave up 2 bases, with 18 bases separating them. CDR1 is MNHEY and CDR2 is SVGAGI in the germline V gene. The CDR3 consists of 14 residues. The CDR3 nucleotides read TGTGCCACCGGGGTGAGCGGGCCCCCCTACGAGCAGTACTTC. Its translation is CATGVSGPPYEQYF.

This clone was counted many times. The chain couples TRBV4-2 to TRBJ1-2, with D unresolved. Germline values: CDR1 LGHNA, CDR2 YNFKEQ. The CDR3 consists of 13 residues. Trimming took off 1 base at V and 8 bases at J, with 11 bases between the two ends. The CDR3: CASSQGEGDGYTF. The CDR3 DNA sequence: TGTGCCAGCAGCCAAGGAGAAGGTGACGGCTACACCTTC.

The V call is TRBV7-2, the J call TRBJ2-5; tentative D call: TRBD1 (6 bases). The CDR3 totals 16 residues. Germline values: CDR1 SGHTA, CDR2 FQGNSA. Between the trimmed V and J ends, which lost 0 bases and 6 bases, there was a span of 17 bases. Written as DNA, the CDR3 is TGTGCCAGCAGCTTAGCGTCACAGGGCATATCGCAGACCCAGTACTTC. Protein: CASSLASQGISQTQYF.

The genes are TRBV5-1 and TRBJ2-1; D uncertain. CDR3 size: 16 residues. V lost 0 bases and J 5 bases, leaving 15 bases between the germline ends. Germline V gene sequence: CDR1 SGHRS, CDR2 YFSETQ. CDR3 bases: TGCGCCAGCAGCTTGGAGGGTCGCCCCGCTAACAATGAGCAGTTCTTC. Protein product: CASSLEGRPANNEQFF. Complete variable domain (other parts from reference TRBV5-1 and TRBJ2-1): KAGVTQTPRYLIKTRGQQVTLSCSPISGHRSVSWYQQTPGQGLQFLFEYFSETQRNKGNFPGRFSGRQFSNSRSEMNVSTLELGDSALYLCASSLEGRPANNEQFFGPGTRLTVL.

V gene TRBV2 combines with J gene TRBJ2-7, with 8 nucleotides matching TRBD1. V lost 7 bases, J lost 7 bases, and 6 bases stayed unmatched. CDR3 length: 12 amino acids. Looked up from germline, CDR1 is SNHLY and CDR2 is FYNNEI. The CDR3 DNA reads TGTGCCAGCAAGAAGACAGGGGTTGAGCAGTACTTC. Translated, it gives CASKKTGVEQYF. Looking up the rest from reference TRBV2 and TRBJ2-7 gives the full variable domain: EPEVTQTPSHQVTQMGQEVILRCVPISNHLYFYWYRQILGQKVEFLVSFYNNEISEKSEIFDDQFSVERPDGSNFTLKIRSTKLEDSAMYFCASKKTGVEQYFGPGTRLTVT.

V is TRBV6-6 and J is TRBJ1-2; perhaps TRBD1 as D (6 bases). The CDR3 sequence is 12 residues long. Germline CDR1 MNHNY, CDR2 SVGAGI (reference sequence). Trimming removed 5 bases from V and 7 bases from J, with 11 bases in between. The CDR3 DNA reads TGTGCCAGCAGTCCAGGGGCGGGTGGCTACACCTTC. This sequence encodes CASSPGAGGYTF.

This clone showed up just a few times. CDR3 coding DNA: TGTGCCAGCAGCGCGACGCTGTTCACTGAAGCTTTCTTT. It specifies CASSATLFTEAFF. V and J are TRBV9 and TRBJ1-1; D unclear. The ends were cut back, 3 bases at V and 4 bases at J, with 10 bases in the middle. Germline CDR1 reads SGDLS; CDR2 reads YYNGEE. This CDR3 spans 13 amino acids.

This clone appeared once. The chain is built from TRBV5-4 and TRBJ2-6, with D uncertain. The length of the CDR3 is 15 residues. In germline, CDR1 is SGHNT, CDR2 YYREEE (reference sequence). Trimming took off 7 bases at V and 2 bases at J, with 13 bases between the two ends. CDR3 protein: CASEFTLAGANVLTF. The CDR3 coding sequence is TGTGCCAGCGAATTCACCCTGGCTGGGGCCAACGTCCTGACTTTC.

This clone was seen many times. The rearrangement uses TRBV29-1 and TRBJ2-3; possibly TRBD1 or TRBD2 for D (7 bases each). CDR1 is SQVTM and CDR2 is ANQGSEA in the germline V gene. The CDR3 length is 13 residues. The CDR3 is CGGDSGGTDTQYF. The CDR3 nucleotides are TGCGGGGGGGACAGTGGAGGTACAGATACGCAGTATTTT.